The clone carrying this TCR beta chain was observed many times. Its antigen is undetermined. This record comes from a study of T-cell reconstitution after alpha-beta-depleted transplantation in children. Study results and limitations: Several hundred expanded graft clones reportedly were the source of alpha-beta T cells about two months after transplant. At day 60, the high TCRbeta diversity found in some patients originated from recipient T cells and thymic progenitors that had survived. Newly produced T cells mostly provided counts and TCRbeta diversity after one year, as hyperexpanded clones declined.

Using unique molecular identifiers, the investigators prepared the TCRbeta library. TCRdb passed the PCR reads through MiXCR, listing each CDR3 protein once. The sample comprises 600,000 to 700,000 distinct CDR3 sequences, 10% to 15% of which are singletons, and roughly 0.84% rests with the top ten. CDR1 and CDR2 from the germline V gene are KGHDR and SFDVKD. V was cut by 9 bases and J by 4 bases, with 11 bases left in between. This CDR3 spans 13 amino acids. V usage is TRBV24-1 and J usage is TRBJ2-2; D is ambiguous. This receptor was obtained from a girl aged 2 to 10 with congenital amegakaryocytic thrombocytopenia, due to receive a stem cell transplant. Specimen: PBMCs, collected before TCRalphabeta/CD19-depleted stem cell transplant. CDR3 in amino acids: CATRKSLTGELFF. The CDR3 nucleotides are TGTGCCACCCGTAAGAGCCTCACCGGGGAGCTGTTTTTT.